This TCR beta chain is drawn from a study of blood T cell repertoires in COVID-19. Study background: There were acute and convalescent COVID-19 samples, and they came from the United States, Italy and Spain. The analysed material was cDNA or gDNA that came from T cells, B-cell-depleted T cells, or PBMCs.

V dropped 4 bases and J dropped 3; count of bases not matched to a gene: 9. The CDR3 loop spans 16 amino acids. Germline CDR1 reads SGHVS; CDR2 reads FQNEAQ. Original processing notes: How many nucleated cells were present was estimated from reference gene primer amplification. Only in-frame clones appear in the TCRdb table, and some are missing; sequencing was by immunoSEQ multiplex PCR. The V and J calls and clone size come from that table; D and trimming were worked out from the DNA. This sample has around 270,000 clones, with around 84% found just once. The TCR was taken from a man in his sixties with acute or convalescent COVID-19. The V gene is TRBV7-8, the J gene TRBJ2-5; 9 bases fit TRBD1. Sequencing used peripheral blood. This chain's CDR3 is CASSSRGGQGKETQYF. The CDR3 coding sequence is TGTGCCAGCAGCTCCAGAGGGGGACAGGGCAAAGAGACCCAGTACTTC.